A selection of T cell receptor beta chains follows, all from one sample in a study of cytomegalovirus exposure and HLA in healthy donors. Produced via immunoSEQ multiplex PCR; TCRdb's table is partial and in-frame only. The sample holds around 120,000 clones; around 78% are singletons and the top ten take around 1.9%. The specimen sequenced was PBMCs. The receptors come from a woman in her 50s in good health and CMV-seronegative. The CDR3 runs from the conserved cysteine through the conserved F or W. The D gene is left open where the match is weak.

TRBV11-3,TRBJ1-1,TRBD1,TGTGCCAGCAGCTTAGGACAGGGGAGCGACACTGAAGCTTTCTTT,CASSLGQGSDTEAFF
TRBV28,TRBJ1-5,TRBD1,TGTGCCAGCAGTCCACAGGGGATCAATCAGCCCCAGCATTTT,CASSPQGINQPQHF
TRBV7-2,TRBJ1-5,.,TGTGCCAGCAGCTTGGTTTTGCGAGATCAGCCCCAGCATTTT,CASSLVLRDQPQHF
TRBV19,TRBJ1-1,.,TGTGCCACCCTGGGGGGGGCAACCATGAACACTGAAGCTTTCTTT,CATLGGATMNTEAFF
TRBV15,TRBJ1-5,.,TGTGCCACCAGCAGAGAGGGGGGTCAGAATCAGCCCCAGCATTTT,CATSREGGQNQPQHF
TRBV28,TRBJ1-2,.,TGTGCCAGCAACGGTAACTATGGCTACACCTTC,CASNGNYGYTF
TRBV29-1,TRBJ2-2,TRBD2,TGCAGCGTGAGTCTAGCGGGAGTAGCCGGGGAGCTGTTTTTT,CSVSLAGVAGELFF
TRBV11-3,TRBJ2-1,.,TGTGCCAGCAGCTCCAGTATATATGAGCAGTTCTTC,CASSSSIYEQFF
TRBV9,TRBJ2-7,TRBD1,TGTGCCAGCAGCGTATCCGGGACAGCCTCCTACGAGCAGTACTTC,CASSVSGTASYEQYF
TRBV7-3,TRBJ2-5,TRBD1,TGTGCCAGCAGCTCATGCCTGACAGGGGGGGGAGAGACCCAGTACTTC,CASSSCLTGGGETQYF
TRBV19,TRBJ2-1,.,TGTGCCAGTAGTATAGATCGGTTTAGCGGTCTTGGTGAGCAGTTCTTC,CASSIDRFSGLGEQFF